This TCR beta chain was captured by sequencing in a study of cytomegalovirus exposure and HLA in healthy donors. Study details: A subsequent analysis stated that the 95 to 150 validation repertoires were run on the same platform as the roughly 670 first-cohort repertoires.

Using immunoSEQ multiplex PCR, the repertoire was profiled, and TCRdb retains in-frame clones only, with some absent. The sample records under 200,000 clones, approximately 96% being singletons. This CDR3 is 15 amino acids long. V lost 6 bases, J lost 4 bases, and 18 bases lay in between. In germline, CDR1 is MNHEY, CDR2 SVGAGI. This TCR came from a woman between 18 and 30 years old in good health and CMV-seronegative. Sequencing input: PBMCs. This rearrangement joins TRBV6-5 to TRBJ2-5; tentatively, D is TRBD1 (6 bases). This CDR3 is CASRQDRSLGETQYF. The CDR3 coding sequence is TGTGCCAGCAGGCAAGACAGGAGTTTGGGAGAGACCCAGTACTTC.